This is a list of T cell receptor beta chains from one sample in a study of blood T cell repertoires in COVID-19. TCRdb's copy holds only in-frame clones and misses some; the assay was immunoSEQ multiplex PCR. The data contain under 250,000 clones, around 90% of them singletons. The sample consisted of peripheral blood. The receptors stem from a man aged 60 to 75 who had recovered from COVID-19. Each CDR3 is given with its conserved first and last residue. Fields, in order: V gene, clone size, D gene, CDR3 length, J gene, CDR3 DNA, CDR3 protein. D genes are given only for firm matches. The size field is filled for only some rows; it gives once, few, many or a size class.

v_gene: TRBV18
abundance: NA
d_gene: TRBD2
len: 14
j_gene: TRBJ2-7
CDR3nt: TGTGCCAGCTTACTGAACAGAGCGGGAGCCGAGCAGTACTTC
CDR3aa: CASLLNRAGAEQYF

v_gene: TRBV10-3
abundance: once
d_gene: TRBD2
len: 16
j_gene: TRBJ2-2
CDR3nt: TGTGCCATCAGTGAGTCGGTGACTAGCGGGATCGGGGAGCTGTTTTTT
CDR3aa: CAISESVTSGIGELFF

v_gene: TRBV30
abundance: NA
d_gene: NA
len: 14
j_gene: TRBJ1-2
CDR3nt: TGTGCCTGGAGTGGAAAGACTATATACTATGGCTACACCTTC
CDR3aa: CAWSGKTIYYGYTF

v_gene: TRBV19
abundance: NA
d_gene: NA
len: 14
j_gene: TRBJ2-3
CDR3nt: TGTGCCAGTAGTATAGGACTAGTCACAGATACGCAGTATTTT
CDR3aa: CASSIGLVTDTQYF

v_gene: TRBV30
abundance: few
d_gene: TRBD1
len: 13
j_gene: TRBJ1-5
CDR3nt: TGTGCCTGGAGTCTGACAGGGGGACAGCCCCAGCATTTT
CDR3aa: CAWSLTGGQPQHF

v_gene: TRBV19
abundance: NA
d_gene: NA
len: 13
j_gene: TRBJ2-7
CDR3nt: TGTGCCAGTAGTATTTCCCGCTCCTACGAGCAGTACTTC
CDR3aa: CASSISRSYEQYF

v_gene: TRBV7-3
abundance: NA
d_gene: NA
len: 13
j_gene: TRBJ1-5
CDR3nt: TGTGCCAGCAGCCCGGACAGAGATCAGCCCCAGCATTTT
CDR3aa: CASSPDRDQPQHF

v_gene: TRBV9
abundance: NA
d_gene: NA
len: 15
j_gene: TRBJ2-1
CDR3nt: TGTGCCAGCAGCGCCAGGGCGGAAACTTACAATGAGCAGTTCTTC
CDR3aa: CASSARAETYNEQFF

v_gene: TRBV7-9
abundance: NA
d_gene: TRBD2
len: 15
j_gene: TRBJ2-3
CDR3nt: TGTGCCAGCAGCTCTAGCGGGATGGGCACAGATACGCAGTATTTT
CDR3aa: CASSSSGMGTDTQYF

v_gene: TRBV19
abundance: NA
d_gene: TRBD1
len: 16
j_gene: TRBJ2-3
CDR3nt: TGTGCCAGTAGTCTCCGTAGGACAGGGGGGACAGATACGCAGTATTTT
CDR3aa: CASSLRRTGGTDTQYF

v_gene: TRBV30
abundance: NA
d_gene: NA
len: 13
j_gene: TRBJ1-4
CDR3nt: TGTGCCTGGATGGGGGAGGGTAATGAAAAACTGTTTTTT
CDR3aa: CAWMGEGNEKLFF

v_gene: TRBV18
abundance: NA
d_gene: NA
len: 15
j_gene: TRBJ2-1
CDR3nt: TGTGCCAGCTCCCCCCCAGGGACTTCTAACAATGAGCAGTTCTTC
CDR3aa: CASSPPGTSNNEQFF

v_gene: TRBV27
abundance: few
d_gene: TRBD1
len: 13
j_gene: TRBJ1-2
CDR3nt: TGTGCCAGCAGACCTCAGGGGGAATATGGCTACACCTTC
CDR3aa: CASRPQGEYGYTF

v_gene: TRBV16
abundance: NA
d_gene: NA
len: 15
j_gene: TRBJ2-7
CDR3nt: TGTGCCAGCAGCACCGCGGGGATGGTAAAGTACGAGCAGTACTTC
CDR3aa: CASSTAGMVKYEQYF

v_gene: TRBV30
abundance: NA
d_gene: TRBD2
len: 11
j_gene: TRBJ2-7
CDR3nt: TGTGCCTGGAGTGCGACTAGCATGCAGTACTTC
CDR3aa: CAWSATSMQYF

v_gene: TRBV28
abundance: NA
d_gene: NA
len: 16
j_gene: TRBJ2-6
CDR3nt: TGTGCCAGCAGACAGGGAGGGGACTCTGGGGCCAACGTCCTGACTTTC
CDR3aa: CASRQGGDSGANVLTF

v_gene: TRBV20-1
abundance: NA
d_gene: TRBD2
len: 13
j_gene: TRBJ2-7
CDR3nt: TGCAGTGCTAGTCTCGCGGGAGGGGGCGAGCAGTACTTC
CDR3aa: CSASLAGGGEQYF

v_gene: TRBV11-2
abundance: NA
d_gene: NA
len: 14
j_gene: TRBJ1-2
CDR3nt: TGTGCCAGCAGCTACAGCCGCCGGGGGAATGGCTACACCTTC
CDR3aa: CASSYSRRGNGYTF

v_gene: TRBV5-1
abundance: NA
d_gene: NA
len: 15
j_gene: TRBJ1-1
CDR3nt: TGCGCCAGCAGCTCGATGTGGGGGCAGGGCACTGAAGCTTTCTTT
CDR3aa: CASSSMWGQGTEAFF

v_gene: TRBV6-5
abundance: NA
d_gene: TRBD1
len: 15
j_gene: TRBJ2-2
CDR3nt: TGTGCCAGCAGACGACAGGGGGCGGGCACCGGGGAGCTGTTTTTT
CDR3aa: CASRRQGAGTGELFF

v_gene: TRBV5-5
abundance: NA
d_gene: NA
len: 16
j_gene: TRBJ1-1
CDR3nt: TGTGCCAGCAGCTTTTCCCCCGCAGCCAGGGCGACTGAAGCTTTCTTT
CDR3aa: CASSFSPAARATEAFF

v_gene: TRBV7-3
abundance: NA
d_gene: TRBD2
len: 15
j_gene: TRBJ2-2
CDR3nt: TGTGCCAGCAGCTCCCTAGCGGGGGGCACCGGGGAGCTGTTTTTT
CDR3aa: CASSSLAGGTGELFF

v_gene: TRBV14
abundance: NA
d_gene: NA
len: 19
j_gene: TRBJ2-6
CDR3nt: TGTGCCAGCAGCCTCCAATCCGGGACATATAAATCTGGGGCCAACGTCCTGACTTTC
CDR3aa: CASSLQSGTYKSGANVLTF

v_gene: TRBV7-2
abundance: NA
d_gene: NA
len: 15
j_gene: TRBJ1-6
CDR3nt: TGTGCCAGCAGCCGGTTACGGACAGAGAATTCACCCCTCCACTTT
CDR3aa: CASSRLRTENSPLHF

v_gene: TRBV5-5
abundance: NA
d_gene: NA
len: 16
j_gene: TRBJ1-4
CDR3nt: TGTGCCAGCAGCTTGGCACAGCCGGCCTTTAATGAAAAACTGTTTTTT
CDR3aa: CASSLAQPAFNEKLFF

v_gene: TRBV6-5
abundance: NA
d_gene: NA
len: 14
j_gene: TRBJ2-7
CDR3nt: TGTGCCAGCAGTACAGGGGGGGGAATCTACGAGCAGTACTTC
CDR3aa: CASSTGGGIYEQYF

v_gene: TRBV29-1
abundance: NA
d_gene: NA
len: 15
j_gene: TRBJ1-3
CDR3nt: TGCAGCGTTGAAGGGGTTGGAGAGACTGGAAACACCATATATTTT
CDR3aa: CSVEGVGETGNTIYF

v_gene: TRBV5-1
abundance: NA
d_gene: NA
len: 15
j_gene: TRBJ2-7
CDR3nt: TGCGCCAGCAGCTTGGGCGGTAGCGACACATACGAGCAGTACTTC
CDR3aa: CASSLGGSDTYEQYF

v_gene: TRBV7-8
abundance: NA
d_gene: NA
len: 15
j_gene: TRBJ2-6
CDR3nt: TGTGCCAGCAGCCGCGGAGGAGCTGGGGCCAACGTCCTGACTTTC
CDR3aa: CASSRGGAGANVLTF

v_gene: TRBV7-6
abundance: NA
d_gene: TRBD1
len: 13
j_gene: TRBJ1-2
CDR3nt: TGTGCCAGCAGCCCTGGACAGGGGACGGACTACACCTTC
CDR3aa: CASSPGQGTDYTF

v_gene: TRBV5-1
abundance: once
d_gene: TRBD1
len: 14
j_gene: TRBJ2-7
CDR3nt: TGCGCCAGCAACCTCGGGACAGGGGGCTACGAGCAGTACTTC
CDR3aa: CASNLGTGGYEQYF

v_gene: TRBV7-2
abundance: NA
d_gene: TRBD2
len: 15
j_gene: TRBJ2-1
CDR3nt: TGTGCCAGCAGCCCAAAAAGCGGGAGCTTAAATGAGCAGTTCTTC
CDR3aa: CASSPKSGSLNEQFF

v_gene: TRBV5-4
abundance: NA
d_gene: NA
len: 17
j_gene: TRBJ1-3
CDR3nt: TGTGCCAGCAGCCTGGATTTCGGACACGTTTCGGGAAACACCATATATTTT
CDR3aa: CASSLDFGHVSGNTIYF

v_gene: TRBV11-3
abundance: NA
d_gene: TRBD1
len: 15
j_gene: TRBJ2-7
CDR3nt: TGTGCCAGCAGCCCCGAGGCAGGGGGCTTGTACGAGCAGTACTTC
CDR3aa: CASSPEAGGLYEQYF

v_gene: TRBV18
abundance: NA
d_gene: NA
len: 14
j_gene: TRBJ1-1
CDR3nt: TGTGCCAGCTCACCACGGGGGCGGGACACTGAAGCTTTCTTT
CDR3aa: CASSPRGRDTEAFF

v_gene: TRBV7-6
abundance: NA
d_gene: TRBD1
len: 17
j_gene: TRBJ2-3
CDR3nt: TGTGCCAGCAGCTTAGAAACCGGGACAGGTGGCACAGATACGCAGTATTTT
CDR3aa: CASSLETGTGGTDTQYF

v_gene: TRBV2
abundance: NA
d_gene: NA
len: 14
j_gene: TRBJ1-1
CDR3nt: TGTGCCAGCAGCTCTAGGTGGGGGGGCACTGAAGCTTTCTTT
CDR3aa: CASSSRWGGTEAFF

v_gene: TRBV7-2
abundance: NA
d_gene: NA
len: 18
j_gene: TRBJ2-1
CDR3nt: TGTGCCAGCAGCGTGTCCAGCGGGTTTACTCGCTCCTACAATGAGCAGTTCTTC
CDR3aa: CASSVSSGFTRSYNEQFF

v_gene: TRBV7-3
abundance: NA
d_gene: NA
len: 15
j_gene: TRBJ2-3
CDR3nt: TGTGCCAGCAGCTTCCCAGAGGGTGGCACAGATACGCAGTATTTT
CDR3aa: CASSFPEGGTDTQYF

v_gene: TRBV18
abundance: NA
d_gene: NA
len: 16
j_gene: TRBJ2-2
CDR3nt: TGTGCCAGCTCACTATACTCTTGGGCAGAAGGCGGGGAGCTGTTTTTT
CDR3aa: CASSLYSWAEGGELFF

v_gene: TRBV6-2/TRBV6-3
abundance: NA
d_gene: TRBD2
len: 16
j_gene: TRBJ2-5
CDR3nt: TGTGCCAGCAGTTACGTGACTAGCGGGGGGACGAAGACCCAGTACTTC
CDR3aa: CASSYVTSGGTKTQYF

v_gene: TRBV7-8
abundance: NA
d_gene: NA
len: 15
j_gene: TRBJ2-6
CDR3nt: TGTGCCAGCAGCTCTAGCTTCTCTGGGGCCAACGTCCTGACTTTC
CDR3aa: CASSSSFSGANVLTF

v_gene: TRBV27
abundance: NA
d_gene: TRBD2
len: 12
j_gene: TRBJ2-7
CDR3nt: TGTGCCAGCGGGGGGGTACGATTTGAGCAGTACTTC
CDR3aa: CASGGVRFEQYF